This T cell receptor (beta chain) appears in the sequencing data of a study of response to subunit inactivated influenza vaccine. Findings of the study overall: Each seasonal influenza vaccination recruits few new T cells, the authors suggested.

With 10 bases clipped from V and 2 bases from J, the junction kept 8 bases outside the gene matches. The CDR3 totals 13 residues. Germline V gene lookup returns CDR1 MNHEY and CDR2 SVGEGT. This clonotype appeared a few times. Its specificity is unknown. One entry per CDR3 protein results from TCRdb running MiXCR on the RT-PCR reads. The sample lists approximately 530,000 distinct CDR3 sequences; 13% were seen once. The chain links TRBV6-2 or TRBV6-3 to TRBJ2-7; TRBD1 matches at 7 bases. The sequencing used PBMCs from blood, collected roughly 46 days after vaccination. This TCR was sampled from a man aged 50-59 years who received an inactivated influenza vaccine. CDR3 loop: CATREQGTYEQYF. CDR3 sequence (DNA): TGTGCCACCCGGGAACAGGGGACCTACGAGCAGTACTTC.